This T cell receptor (beta chain) comes out of a study of T cell responses to AZD1222 COVID-19 vaccine. Sequencing was performed with immunoSEQ multiplex PCR; in TCRdb, only in-frame clones are kept and a portion is missing. The sample has about 200,000 clones, approximately 93% seen once. The germline V and J ends were trimmed by 5 bases and 2 bases, with 16 bases remaining between them. CDR1 is SGHVS and CDR2 is FQNEAQ in the germline V gene. This CDR3 is 16 amino acids long. This TCR was recovered from an adult who received the AZD1222 COVID-19 vaccine. V usage is TRBV7-8 and J usage is TRBJ1-5, with D possibly matching TRBD1 (6 bases). Sequences were derived from peripheral blood, sampled 28 days after the second AZD1222 dose. CDR3 in DNA: TGTGCCAGCAGCACAACTACGAACAGGGGCAATCAGCCCCAGCATTTT. Its protein is CASSTTTNRGNQPQHF.